This is a list of T cell receptor beta chains from one sample in a study of regulatory T cells in long-lasting Graves disease. A single record per CDR3 protein comes from TCRdb applying MiXCR to the multiplex PCR reads. The table lists about 450,000 distinct CDR3 sequences, about a sixth of them singletons, with 9.5% to 12% in the top ten. The same data also contributed to another study, on T cells in Graves' hyperthyroidism and ophthalmopathy.

The input for sequencing was peripheral blood mononuclear cells (PBMCs), taken at new diagnosis, from a patient treated with antithyroid drugs. These TCRs come from a woman in her twenties or thirties with Graves disease. Both conserved end residues are part of each CDR3. Each record gives: CDR3 DNA, CDR3 protein, J gene, CDR3 length, D gene, clone size, V gene. The D gene is left open where the match is weak. The size entry is marked missing in some rows and otherwise reads once, few, many or a size class.

TGTGCCAGCAGCTTGGAGTGGCGGGACTATAATTCACCCCTCCACTTT,CASSLEWRDYNSPLHF,TRBJ1-6,16,NA,many,TRBV5-5
TGTGCCTGGAGTGTATGGGACTCTGGAAACACCACATATTTT,CAWSVWDSGNTTYF,TRBJ1-3,14,NA,NA,TRBV30
TGTGCCTGGAGGACGGGAGGTCGCGGGAGTGAGCAGTTCTTC,CAWRTGGRGSEQFF,TRBJ2-1,14,TRBD2,many,TRBV30
TGTGCCAGCAGTTCTGGACTAGCGGCCGAGCAGTACTTC,CASSSGLAAEQYF,TRBJ2-7,13,TRBD2,few,TRBV7-9
TGTGCCACCAGTGATCCCTCCTCAGGGATCGAGGAGCTGTTTTTT,CATSDPSSGIEELFF,TRBJ2-2,15,NA,few,TRBV24-1
TGTGCCAGCAGTCCCTGGGCGGGCAGGGGCCAAGAGACCCAGTACTTC,CASSPWAGRGQETQYF,TRBJ2-5,16,NA,many,TRBV28
TGTGCCAGCCTCGAGAAGGGCACTCTTAATTCACCCCTCCACTTT,CASLEKGTLNSPLHF,TRBJ1-6,15,NA,many,TRBV6-1
TGTGCCAGCAGCCCTAGCGGGAGGGCCTTTTTAGGCGAGCAGTACTTC,CASSPSGRAFLGEQYF,TRBJ2-7,16,TRBD2,many,TRBV7-3
TGTGCCAGCAGTTTAGGTAGCGGGAGGAGTACGGCCTATGAGCAGTTCTTC,CASSLGSGRSTAYEQFF,TRBJ2-1,17,TRBD2,few,TRBV12-3/TRBV12-4
TGTGCCAGCAGTACAGGACAGGGGGCGCAGGCCGGGGAGCTGTTTTTT,CASSTGQGAQAGELFF,TRBJ2-2,16,TRBD1,many,TRBV6-1
TGTGCCAGCAGCTTATCTGCGGAGAGGCAGTACTTC,CASSLSAERQYF,TRBJ2-7,12,NA,many,TRBV7-9
TGCAGTGCTAGAGATTCAGATAGGGGGAAACAGTTCGAGCAGTACTTC,CSARDSDRGKQFEQYF,TRBJ2-7,16,NA,many,TRBV20-1
TGTGCCAGTAGCGAAGTCCGCTCCTACAATGAGCAGTTCTTC,CASSEVRSYNEQFF,TRBJ2-1,14,NA,many,TRBV19
TGTGCCAGCAGCTTGTGGGCGGGAGTAGAGCAGTTCTTC,CASSLWAGVEQFF,TRBJ2-1,13,TRBD2,few,TRBV5-6
TGTGCCAGCAGCGGCGGGGCCTCGGCAACTAATGAAAAACTGTTTTTT,CASSGGASATNEKLFF,TRBJ1-4,16,NA,NA,TRBV9
TGCGCCAGCAGCCCTGGACTAGCGAACGGAGAGACCCAGTACTTC,CASSPGLANGETQYF,TRBJ2-5,15,TRBD2,NA,TRBV5-1
TGCAGTGCTACGGGTCGAGGGGGCAAGTTGTACGAGCAGTACTTC,CSATGRGGKLYEQYF,TRBJ2-7,15,TRBD1,NA,TRBV20-1
TGTGCCAGCAGAAAACAGGGTTTAAGTGGAAACACCATATATTTT,CASRKQGLSGNTIYF,TRBJ1-3,15,NA,many,TRBV27
TGTGCCAGCAGCCAGGCCCAGGTGGAGGCCCAGTACTTC,CASSQAQVEAQYF,TRBJ2-5,13,NA,many,TRBV3-1
TGCGCCAGCAGCTTGGTTAGCGCGAGCACAGATACGCAGTATTTT,CASSLVSASTDTQYF,TRBJ2-3,15,NA,many,TRBV5-1
TGTGCCAGCTCACCTGCAGAAACCTTCGGGCAGTTCTTC,CASSPAETFGQFF,TRBJ2-1,13,NA,many,TRBV18
TGTGCCATCAGTGGGCGGGAAGGGATGAACACTGAAGCTTTCTTT,CAISGREGMNTEAFF,TRBJ1-1,15,NA,many,TRBV10-3
TGTGCCTGGAGTGTCTTGGCGAACACCGGGGAGCTGTTTTTT,CAWSVLANTGELFF,TRBJ2-2,14,NA,few,TRBV30
TGTGCCAGCAGCTTAGAGAATCAGGAGACCCAGTACTTC,CASSLENQETQYF,TRBJ2-5,13,NA,many,TRBV11-3
TGTGCCAGCAGTGATAGGAGAAACACTGAAGCTTTCTTT,CASSDRRNTEAFF,TRBJ1-1,13,NA,many,TRBV27
TGCAGTGCTAGAGGGGGTGGGGGTAGCGGAAACATTCAGTACTTC,CSARGGGGSGNIQYF,TRBJ2-4,15,NA,few,TRBV20-1
TGTGCCAGCCAAGACAGGGGGCTTTCCTACGAGCAGTACTTC,CASQDRGLSYEQYF,TRBJ2-7,14,TRBD1,many,TRBV12-3/TRBV12-4
TGCAGCGTTGCGGGAGTCTCCTACAATGAGCAGTTCTTC,CSVAGVSYNEQFF,TRBJ2-1,13,NA,NA,TRBV29-1
TGTGCCAGCAGCCACGTGACAAGTTTTTATGGCTACACCTTC,CASSHVTSFYGYTF,TRBJ1-2,14,NA,NA,TRBV28
TGTGCCAGCAGCGTTGGGGCAGGGCGAAATTCACCCCTCCACTTT,CASSVGAGRNSPLHF,TRBJ1-6,15,NA,NA,TRBV9
TGTGCCAGCAGTAAGACAGGGGGACTCAATCAGCCCCAGCATTTT,CASSKTGGLNQPQHF,TRBJ1-5,15,TRBD1,NA,TRBV12-3/TRBV12-4
TGTGCCAGCAGCCCCCGAGCGGGAGCGGGCACAGATACGCAGTATTTT,CASSPRAGAGTDTQYF,TRBJ2-3,16,TRBD2,NA,TRBV7-9
TGTGCCAGCGGGGGGGTTGCCCATGGCTACACCTTC,CASGGVAHGYTF,TRBJ1-2,12,NA,few,TRBV6-1
TGTGCCAGCAGCCCATCCGGGACAGGTTATTCACCCCTCCACTTT,CASSPSGTGYSPLHF,TRBJ1-6,15,TRBD1,many,TRBV3-1
TGTGCCAGCAATCGACAGAGGGCCGGGTATTCACCCCTCCACTTT,CASNRQRAGYSPLHF,TRBJ1-6,15,NA,many,TRBV6-1
TGCAGCGTTGAAGATCCTATGGGGGGGAGCTCCTACGAGCAGTACTTC,CSVEDPMGGSSYEQYF,TRBJ2-7,16,TRBD2,many,TRBV29-1
TGTGCCATCAGGGACCCGGGACAGACCTACGAGCAGTACTTC,CAIRDPGQTYEQYF,TRBJ2-7,14,TRBD1,NA,TRBV10-3
TGTGCCAGTAGTCCCACCGGGGTCGTCCCCGGGGAGCTGTTTTTT,CASSPTGVVPGELFF,TRBJ2-2,15,NA,few,TRBV19
TGTGCCTGGAGTGCACGACAGAGCTCTGGGGCCAACGTCCTGACTTTC,CAWSARQSSGANVLTF,TRBJ2-6,16,NA,few,TRBV30
TGCAGTGCTCAGGGACTAGCGGGAGACAATGAGCAGTTCTTC,CSAQGLAGDNEQFF,TRBJ2-1,14,TRBD2,many,TRBV20-1
TGTGCCAGTTGCCTGGGAGAAGAGACCCAGTACTTC,CASCLGEETQYF,TRBJ2-5,12,NA,many,TRBV2
TGTGCCAGCAGCCAAGACGGGTTTATTGGTTACGAGCAGTACTTC,CASSQDGFIGYEQYF,TRBJ2-7,15,NA,many,TRBV3-1
TGCAGCGTTGGATCAGGGGAGGGTAACTATGGCTACACCTTC,CSVGSGEGNYGYTF,TRBJ1-2,14,NA,NA,TRBV29-1
TGCAGCGTTGACGGGACTAGCGGTAACAATGAGCAGTTCTTC,CSVDGTSGNNEQFF,TRBJ2-1,14,TRBD2,once,TRBV29-1